The clone carrying this TCR beta chain has a count of ten or more. This sample was included in a study of T cells in Graves' hyperthyroidism and ophthalmopathy. TCR beta CDR3 regions were amplified from RNA. First-round RT-PCR targeting the TCR CDR3 was performed with the HTBI primer set. TCRdb re-called the multiplex PCR reads with MiXCR, one entry per CDR3 protein. The table records around 620,000 distinct CDR3 sequences, 40% to 55% of them present only once. V dropped 7 bases and J dropped 7 bases, with 20 bases sitting between them. CDR1 is SGHVS and CDR2 is FQNEAQ in the germline V gene. The CDR3 contains 15 residues.

The chain is built from TRBV7-8 and TRBJ1-5; D perhaps matches TRBD1 (6 bases). Source material: peripheral blood or thyroid tissue (not recorded which). The TCR sequence derives from an adult woman with Graves' disease, either hyperthyroidism or ophthalmopathy (not recorded which). The CDR3 sequence: CASTQGGGREQPQHF. The CDR3 DNA sequence: TGTGCCAGCACCCAAGGGGGTGGGCGGGAGCAGCCCCAGCATTTT.